A selection of T cell receptor beta chains follows, all from one sample in a study of T-cell memory formation after mild COVID-19. TCRdb re-derived calls from the 5' RACE reads in MiXCR, one entry per CDR3 protein. The sample yields approximately 30,000 distinct CDR3 sequences, 15% to 20% seen once. The sequencing sample was made of PBMCs or a T cell subset sorted from them (not recorded which). Receptor source: an adult who had mild COVID-19 (a few samples of this study predate the infection). Cell type and time point are not known. Both conserved end residues are trimmed from each CDR3.

v_call cdr3_aa
TRBV20-1 SAKGQGTSQETQY
TRBV7-9 ASSLGAQGNSPLH
TRBV6-2/TRBV6-3 ASSSKGLYIQY
TRBV7-3 ASSLRFSGYT
TRBV5-4 ASSSGGQTSTDTQY
TRBV29-1 SVKGAGTLYNEQF
TRBV15 ATSRDQRRGDYGYT
TRBV18 ASSPGESNSPLH
TRBV5-6 ASSLSGLDEKLF
TRBV11-2 ASSFYSGDNEQF
TRBV4-1 ASSQVGGLAAETQY
TRBV11-3 ASSDRRDRVGNTIY
TRBV7-9 ASSLTSVGELF
TRBV7-6 ASSLASMNTEAF
TRBV29-1 SGKGETQY
TRBV7-2 ASSPQGSEQF
TRBV19 ASSIGSAYQETQY
TRBV20-1 SAFNRGQGIY
TRBV7-9 ASSLVGSRETQY
TRBV3-1 ASSQEGLAPGMQY
TRBV5-5 ASSLEGGGGQTQY
TRBV7-9 ASRSQERSYNEQF
TRBV9 ASSALLAGAVDEQF
TRBV5-1 ASSLGPSGQNNEQF
TRBV7-2 ASSSGAYSSYNEQF
TRBV29-1 SVGRGRGGEPQH
TRBV19 ASSNRIVQPQH